The 16 T cell receptor beta chains given below trace back to one sample, sequenced in a study of tumor-infiltrating lymphocytes in primary liver carcinoma. Starting from 500 ng of total RNA, TCR beta cDNA was produced with a primer in the constant region. Generation of the TCR beta libraries relied on three nested multiplex PCR rounds using slightly modified ARM-PCR. Two initial PCR rounds of about 10 cycles each paired TRBV1-TRBV30 forward primers with a C-beta reverse primer. MiXCR was run by TCRdb on the multiplex PCR reads, yielding one entry per CDR3 protein. The sample consists of 90,000 to 150,000 distinct CDR3 sequences, around 70% of them appearing once. Taking 20-30 mg of unsorted bulk tissue, the authors co-extracted RNA and DNA. Input material: tumor-adjacent normal liver tissue. The receptors derive from a woman aged 55 to 70 with primary liver carcinoma and hepatitis B virus infection.

As regards this clonotype: A much larger clone lies one base from this, so it may be a read error. This chain uses TRBV7-9 with TRBJ2-1; D uncertain. CDR1 and CDR2 from the germline V gene are SEHNR and FQNEAQ (reference sequence). This CDR3 is built from 12 residues. This CDR3 is CVSSSRSVEQFF. The CDR3 DNA is TGTGTCAGCAGCTCCCGGTCGGTTGAGCAGTTCTTC.

A word on this clonotype: At one end, the junction sequence differs from germline, possibly due to a read error. The CDR3 nucleotides are TGCAGCGTTGAAGAATCGGGGGTGTGTACTGAGGCTTTCTTT. Translating it yields CSVEESGVCTEAFF. The chain carries TRBV29-1 and TRBJ1-1; tentative D call: TRBD1 (5 bases). The germline gives CDR1 SQVTM, CDR2 ANQGSEA. The CDR3 is made up of 14 amino acids.

This clonotype appeared many times. The final CDR3 position lacks the conserved phenylalanine or tryptophan, pointing to a likely read error. The chain combines TRBV29-1 with TRBJ2-7, with a possible D match to TRBD1 (5 bases). This CDR3 is built from 12 residues. Trimming left V 6 bases short and J 4 bases short, with 13 bases between. Germline CDR1 reads SQVTM; CDR2 reads ANQGSEA. The CDR3 nucleotides are TGCAGCGTCGCGGACACTATGTACGAGCAGTACCTC. Protein: CSVADTMYEQYL.

Comments on this clonotype: A junction boundary mismatches the germline segment, possibly from a read error. The genes are TRBV6-1 and TRBJ2-5; D unresolved. The CDR3 extends over 18 amino acids. CDR1 and CDR2 from the germline V gene are MNHNS and SASEGT. CDR3 DNA sequence: TGCGCCAGCAGTGAAGTCACGGACGGGTGGACCTATCGGGAGACCCAGTACTTC. Translating it yields CASSEVTDGWTYRETQYF.

A remark on this clonotype: No conserved phenylalanine or tryptophan is present at the end of the CDR3, so a read error is the likely explanation. CDR3 bases: TGCGCCAGCAGGGGGCTCAGGGCCGGCTCCTACAATGAGCAGTTCTCC. It yields the protein CASRGLRAGSYNEQFS. This rearrangement joins TRBV10-2 to TRBJ2-1, with TRBD1 as a possible D gene (5 bases). CDR3 size: 16 residues. Germline values: CDR1 WSHSY, CDR2 SAAADI. Trimming left V 6 bases short and J 0 bases short, with 15 bases between.

As for this clonotype: Sequence at one end of the junction differs from germline and may be a read error. The CDR3 nucleotides are TGTTCCAGCAGTTTAGATAGGTCCTACGGGCAGTACTTC. Encoded protein: CSSSLDRSYGQYF. The chain couples TRBV11-1 to TRBJ2-7; D remains ambiguous. The length of the CDR3 is 13 residues. Germline CDR1 is SGHAT and CDR2 is FQDESV (reference sequence).

About this clonotype itself: It may be a read error: a sequence one base away is much more abundant. No conserved phenylalanine or tryptophan is present at the end of the CDR3, so a read error is the likely explanation. The chain has TRBV7-9 and TRBJ2-7, with D perhaps assigned TRBD1 or TRBD2 (5 bases each). V lost 5 bases and J 2 bases, leaving 19 bases between the germline ends. CDR3 length equals 16 residues. Germline-derived CDR1 and CDR2 are SEHNR and FQNEAQ (reference sequence). CDR3 residues: CASSGLYRDGTYEQYL. The CDR3 coding sequence is TGTGCCAGCAGCGGATTGTACCGGGACGGAACCTACGAGCAGTACTTG.

This clonotype was detected many times. The chain employs TRBV5-1 and TRBJ1-5, with D maybe TRBD1 (6 bases). Between the trimmed V and J ends, which lost 4 bases and 4 bases, there was a span of 15 bases. Germline CDR1 reads SGHRS; CDR2 reads YFSETQ. This CDR3 region has 15 residues. The CDR3 here is CASSPEQGRNQPQHF. CDR3 DNA sequence: TGCGCCAGCAGCCCTGAACAGGGAAGGAATCAGCCCCAGCATTTT. Supplemented by reference TRBV5-1 and TRBJ1-5, the full variable domain reads KAGVTQTPRYLIKTRGQQVTLSCSPISGHRSVSWYQQTPGQGLQFLFEYFSETQRNKGNFPGRFSGRQFSNSRSEMNVSTLELGDSALYLCASSPEQGRNQPQHFGDGTRLSIL.

The sample holds many counts of this clonotype. This chain joins TRBV6-1 and TRBJ2-3; D possibly corresponds to TRBD1 (6 bases). Germline values: CDR1 MNHNS, CDR2 SASEGT. CDR3 length equals 16 residues. V shed 6 bases and J shed 2 bases, with 18 bases lying between them. This CDR3 is CASRTPRQGNTDTQYF. CDR3 nucleotides: TGTGCCAGCAGAACCCCGCGGCAGGGGAACACAGATACGCAGTATTTT.

J is TRBJ2-7 and V is TRBV20-1; TRBD1 might be the D (7 bases). CDR1 is DFQATT and CDR2 is SNEGSKA in the germline V gene (reference sequence). The CDR3 consists of 15 residues. Trimming removed 6 bases at V and 1 base at J, with 19 bases between. CDR3 nucleotide sequence: TGCAGTGCCCCAAAGGGGGCGGGGTTATCCTACGAGCAGTACTTC. Amino acids: CSAPKGAGLSYEQYF.

With respect to this clonotype: The junction departs from the called germline gene at one end, perhaps through a read error. The V call is TRBV6-5, the J call TRBJ2-7; D unclear. The CDR3 is made up of 15 amino acids. The germline V gene encodes CDR1 MNHEY and CDR2 SVGAGI. CDR3: CVSSYSVQDYHERYF. In nucleotides, the CDR3 is TGTGTCAGCAGTTACTCGGTCCAGGATTACCACGAGCGGTACTTC.

This chain links TRBV28 with TRBJ1-5, with D tentatively TRBD1 (5 bases). With 2 bases removed from V and 6 bases from J, the gap between germline ends came to 11 bases. Germline V gives CDR1 MDHEN, CDR2 SYDVKM. The CDR3 loop spans 14 amino acids. This CDR3 is CASSLGWGSQPQHF. The CDR3 DNA sequence: TGTGCCAGCAGTTTAGGATGGGGGAGTCAGCCCCAGCATTTT.

On this clonotype itself: With a much larger clone just one base away, this may be a read error. This chain uses TRBV28 with TRBJ1-2; tentative D call: TRBD1 (5 bases). Trimming pared 7 bases from V and 5 bases from J, leaving 20 bases between. Germline V gene sequence: CDR1 MDHEN, CDR2 SYDVKM. There are 15 residues in the CDR3. Here the CDR3 DNA reads TGTGCCAGCATAACTAGCGGGACGGGGGTATATGGCTACACCTTC. This codes for CASITSGTGVYGYTF.

A word on this clonotype: This is likely a read error, given that the CDR3 carries no conserved phenylalanine or tryptophan at its end. The chain carries TRBV29-1 and TRBJ2-7, with D unclear. This CDR3 has 14 residues. The V gene's germline CDR1 is SQVTM and CDR2 ANQGSEA. CDR3 coding DNA: TGCAGTGTTGGTTGGGCTGGAGCGTCCTACGAGCAGTACCTC. This gives the protein CSVGWAGASYEQYL.

J is TRBJ2-1 and V is TRBV20-1; possible D gene TRBD2, 6 bases. This CDR3 spans 16 amino acids. From germline, CDR1 is DFQATT and CDR2 SNEGSKA (reference sequence). Trimming took off 2 bases at V and 0 bases at J, with 14 bases between the two ends. CDR3 coding DNA: TGCAGTGCTAGATCCCGGGACTCGCGCTCCTACAATGAGCAGTTCTTC. Protein product: CSARSRDSRSYNEQFF.

About this clonotype: Its ends do not fully match the called genes, so a read error is possible. The chain's CDR3 is CSVDVSQAGEMFF. CDR3 nucleotide sequence: TGCAGCGTTGATGTTAGCCAAGCCGGGGAGATGTTTTTT. The chain employs TRBV29-1 and TRBJ2-2, with D perhaps matching TRBD2 (5 bases). The CDR3 totals 13 residues. The germline gives CDR1 SQVTM, CDR2 ANQGSEA.